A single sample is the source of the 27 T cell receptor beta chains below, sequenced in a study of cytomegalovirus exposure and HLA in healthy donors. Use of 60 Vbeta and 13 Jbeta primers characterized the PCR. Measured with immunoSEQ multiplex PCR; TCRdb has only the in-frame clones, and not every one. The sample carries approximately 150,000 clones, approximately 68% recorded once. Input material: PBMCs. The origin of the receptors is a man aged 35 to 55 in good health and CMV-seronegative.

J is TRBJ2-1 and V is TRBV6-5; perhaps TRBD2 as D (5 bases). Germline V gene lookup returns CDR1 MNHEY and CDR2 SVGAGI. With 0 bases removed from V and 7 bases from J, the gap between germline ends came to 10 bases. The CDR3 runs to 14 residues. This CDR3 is CASSYSGVRNEQFF. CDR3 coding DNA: TGTGCCAGCAGTTACTCGGGAGTCAGGAATGAGCAGTTCTTC.

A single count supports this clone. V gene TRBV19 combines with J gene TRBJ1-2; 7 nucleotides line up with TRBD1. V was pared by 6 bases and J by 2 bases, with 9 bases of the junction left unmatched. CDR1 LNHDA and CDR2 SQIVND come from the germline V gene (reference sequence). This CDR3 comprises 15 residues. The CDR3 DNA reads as TGTGCCAGTAGCCGTACAGGGGATTGGAACTATGGCTACACCTTC. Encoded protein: CASSRTGDWNYGYTF.

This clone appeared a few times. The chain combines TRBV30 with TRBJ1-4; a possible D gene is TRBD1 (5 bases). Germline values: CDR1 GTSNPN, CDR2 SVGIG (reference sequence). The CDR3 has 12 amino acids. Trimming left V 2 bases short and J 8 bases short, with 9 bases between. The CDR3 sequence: CAWSRGGEKLFF. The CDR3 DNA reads TGTGCCTGGAGTAGGGGTGGGGAAAAACTGTTTTTT.

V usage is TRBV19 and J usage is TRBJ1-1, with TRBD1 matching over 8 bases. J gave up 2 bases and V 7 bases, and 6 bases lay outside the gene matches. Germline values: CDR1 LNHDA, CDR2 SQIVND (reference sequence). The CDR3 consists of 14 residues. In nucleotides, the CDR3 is TGTGCCAGTAAAACAGGGGGGCACAACACTGAAGCTTTCTTT. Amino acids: CASKTGGHNTEAFF.

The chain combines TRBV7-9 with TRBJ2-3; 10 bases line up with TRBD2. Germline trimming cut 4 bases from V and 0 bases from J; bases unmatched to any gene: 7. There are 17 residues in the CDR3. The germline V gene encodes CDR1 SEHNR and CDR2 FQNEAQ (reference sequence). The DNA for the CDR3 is TGTGCCAGCAGCTCCCCGCCGGGACTAGCGAGCACAGATACGCAGTATTTT. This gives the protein CASSSPPGLASTDTQYF.

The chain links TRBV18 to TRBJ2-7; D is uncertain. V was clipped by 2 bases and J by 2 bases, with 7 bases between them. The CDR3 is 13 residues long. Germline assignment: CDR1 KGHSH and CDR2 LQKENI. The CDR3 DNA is TGTGCCAGCTCACCAGGCACCACCTACGAGCAGTACTTC. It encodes CASSPGTTYEQYF.

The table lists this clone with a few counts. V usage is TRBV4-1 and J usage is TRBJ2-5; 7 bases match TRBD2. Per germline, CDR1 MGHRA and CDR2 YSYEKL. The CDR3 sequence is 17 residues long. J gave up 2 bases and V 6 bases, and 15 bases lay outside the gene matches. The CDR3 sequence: CASRAGQGRVSQETQYF. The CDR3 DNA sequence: TGCGCCAGCAGAGCGGGGCAAGGGCGGGTTTCACAAGAGACCCAGTACTTC.

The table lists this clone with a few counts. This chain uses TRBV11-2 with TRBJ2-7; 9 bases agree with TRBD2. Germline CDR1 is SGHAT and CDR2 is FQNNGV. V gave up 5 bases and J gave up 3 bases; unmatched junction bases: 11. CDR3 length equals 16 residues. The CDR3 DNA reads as TGTGCCAGCAGCGCCCATAGCGGGAGTGTAGACTACGAGCAGTACTTC. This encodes CASSAHSGSVDYEQYF.

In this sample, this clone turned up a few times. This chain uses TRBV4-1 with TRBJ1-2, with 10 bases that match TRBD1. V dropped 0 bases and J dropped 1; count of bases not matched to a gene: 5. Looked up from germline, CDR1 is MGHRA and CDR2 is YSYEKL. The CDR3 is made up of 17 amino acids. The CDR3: CASSQEATGGNNYGYTF. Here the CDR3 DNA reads TGCGCCAGCAGCCAAGAAGCGACAGGGGGCAATAACTATGGCTACACCTTC.

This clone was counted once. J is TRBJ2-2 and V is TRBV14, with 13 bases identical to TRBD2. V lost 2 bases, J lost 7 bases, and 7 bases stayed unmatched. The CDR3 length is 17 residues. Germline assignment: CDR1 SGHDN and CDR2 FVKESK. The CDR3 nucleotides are TGTGCCAGCAGCCAATTCTCCGGACTAGCGGGAGTCGGGGAGCTGTTTTTT. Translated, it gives CASSQFSGLAGVGELFF.

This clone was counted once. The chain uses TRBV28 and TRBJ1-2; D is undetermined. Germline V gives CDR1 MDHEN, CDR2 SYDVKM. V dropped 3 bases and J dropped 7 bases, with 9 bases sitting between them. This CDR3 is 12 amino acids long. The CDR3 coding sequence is TGTGCCAGCAGTTTCCCCGGGATTGGCTACACCTTC. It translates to CASSFPGIGYTF.

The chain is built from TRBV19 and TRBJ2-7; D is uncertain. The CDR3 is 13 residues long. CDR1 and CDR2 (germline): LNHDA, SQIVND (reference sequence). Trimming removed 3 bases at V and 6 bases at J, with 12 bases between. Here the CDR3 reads CASSINPGSEQYF. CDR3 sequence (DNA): TGTGCCAGTAGTATCAACCCAGGAAGCGAGCAGTACTTC.

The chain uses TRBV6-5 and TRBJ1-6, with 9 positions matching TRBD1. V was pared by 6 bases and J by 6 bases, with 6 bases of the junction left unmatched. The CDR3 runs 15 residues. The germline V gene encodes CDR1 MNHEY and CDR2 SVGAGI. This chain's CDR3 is CASRLTGGGNSPLHF. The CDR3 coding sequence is TGTGCCAGCAGACTCACAGGGGGCGGTAATTCACCCCTCCACTTT.

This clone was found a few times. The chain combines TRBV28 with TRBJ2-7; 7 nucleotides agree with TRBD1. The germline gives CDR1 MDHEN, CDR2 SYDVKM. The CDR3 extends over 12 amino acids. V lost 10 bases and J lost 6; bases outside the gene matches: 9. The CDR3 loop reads CATRQGSGEQYF. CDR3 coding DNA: TGTGCCACCCGACAGGGATCGGGCGAGCAGTACTTC.

As DNA, the CDR3 is TGTGCCAGCAGCTTAGTTGGTGCGGGAGGGTACAATGAGCAGTTCTTC. It codes for CASSLVGAGGYNEQFF. J is TRBJ2-1 and V is TRBV7-2, with 9 bases that match TRBD2. V was pared by 1 base and J by 4 bases, with 5 bases of the junction left unmatched. Germline CDR1 and CDR2: SGHTA and FQGNSA. The CDR3 is 16 residues long.

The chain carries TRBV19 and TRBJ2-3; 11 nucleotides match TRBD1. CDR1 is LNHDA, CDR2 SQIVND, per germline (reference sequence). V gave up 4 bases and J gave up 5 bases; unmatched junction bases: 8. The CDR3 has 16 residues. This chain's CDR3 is CASSTTGTGGGDTQYF. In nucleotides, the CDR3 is TGTGCCAGTAGTACAACCGGGACAGGGGGAGGAGATACGCAGTATTTT.

For the CDR3, the DNA is TGTGCCAGCAGCTTAGCAGGGACTAGGAATGAGCAGTTCTTC. Translating gives CASSLAGTRNEQFF. V gene TRBV11-3 combines with J gene TRBJ2-1; 8 bases are a match to TRBD2. CDR1 SGHNT and CDR2 YENEEA come from the germline V gene. This CDR3 is 14 amino acids long. After removal of 1 base from V and 7 bases from J, the junction contained 3 bases not matched to a gene.

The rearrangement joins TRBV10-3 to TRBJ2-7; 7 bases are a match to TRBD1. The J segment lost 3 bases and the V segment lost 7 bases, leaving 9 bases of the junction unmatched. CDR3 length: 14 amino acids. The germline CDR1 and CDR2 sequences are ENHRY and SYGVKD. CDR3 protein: CAIKPGQANYEQYF. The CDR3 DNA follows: TGTGCCATCAAGCCCGGACAGGCGAACTACGAGCAGTACTTC.

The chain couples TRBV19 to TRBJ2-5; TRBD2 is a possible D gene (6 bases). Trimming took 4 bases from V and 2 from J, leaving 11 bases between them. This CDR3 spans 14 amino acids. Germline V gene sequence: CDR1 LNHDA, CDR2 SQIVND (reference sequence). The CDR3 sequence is CASSTTGVQETQYF. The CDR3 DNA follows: TGTGCCAGTAGTACAACGGGGGTACAAGAGACCCAGTACTTC.

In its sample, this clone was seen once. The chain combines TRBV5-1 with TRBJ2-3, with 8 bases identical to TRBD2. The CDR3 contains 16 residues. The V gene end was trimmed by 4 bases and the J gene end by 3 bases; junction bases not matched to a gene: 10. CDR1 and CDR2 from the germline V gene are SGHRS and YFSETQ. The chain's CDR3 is CASSQWAQRGTDTQYF. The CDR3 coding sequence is TGCGCCAGCAGCCAGTGGGCACAGCGGGGGACAGATACGCAGTATTTT.

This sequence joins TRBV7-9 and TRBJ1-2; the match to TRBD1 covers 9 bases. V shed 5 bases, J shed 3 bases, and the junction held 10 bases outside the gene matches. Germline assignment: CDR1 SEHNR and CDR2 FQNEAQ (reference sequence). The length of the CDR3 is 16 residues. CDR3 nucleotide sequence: TGTGCCAGCAGCCGAATCCCTACAGGGGGCTACTATGGCTACACCTTC. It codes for CASSRIPTGGYYGYTF.

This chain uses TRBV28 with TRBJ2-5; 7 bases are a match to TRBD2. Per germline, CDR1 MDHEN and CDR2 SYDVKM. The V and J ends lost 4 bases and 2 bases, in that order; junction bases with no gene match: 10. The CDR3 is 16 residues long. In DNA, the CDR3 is TGTGCCAGCAGTTATCGGGACTACCGAAGACAAGAGACCCAGTACTTC. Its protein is CASSYRDYRRQETQYF.

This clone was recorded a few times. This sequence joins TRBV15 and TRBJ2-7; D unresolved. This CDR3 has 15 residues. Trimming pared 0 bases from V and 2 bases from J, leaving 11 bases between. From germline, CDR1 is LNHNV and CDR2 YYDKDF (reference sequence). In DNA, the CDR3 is TGTGCCACCAGCAGAGACAGGATGACCACCTACGAGCAGTACTTC. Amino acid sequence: CATSRDRMTTYEQYF.

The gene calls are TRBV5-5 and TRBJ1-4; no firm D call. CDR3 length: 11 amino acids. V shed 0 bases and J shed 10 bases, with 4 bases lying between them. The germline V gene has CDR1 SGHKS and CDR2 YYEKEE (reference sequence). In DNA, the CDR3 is TGTGCCAGCAGCTTGGGAGGAAAACTGTTTTTT. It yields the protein CASSLGGKLFF. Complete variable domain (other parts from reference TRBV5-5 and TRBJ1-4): DAGVTQSPTHLIKTRGQQVTLRCSPISGHKSVSWYQQVLGQGPQFIFQYYEKEERGRGNFPDRFSARQFPNYSSELNVNALLLGDSALYLCASSLGGKLFFGSGTQLSVL.

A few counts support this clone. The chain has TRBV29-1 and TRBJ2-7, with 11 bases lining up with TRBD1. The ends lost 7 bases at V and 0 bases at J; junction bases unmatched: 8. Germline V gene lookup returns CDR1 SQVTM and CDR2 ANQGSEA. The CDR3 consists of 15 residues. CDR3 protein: CSAETGTGGSYEQYF. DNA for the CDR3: TGCAGCGCCGAAACCGGGACAGGGGGCTCCTACGAGCAGTACTTC.

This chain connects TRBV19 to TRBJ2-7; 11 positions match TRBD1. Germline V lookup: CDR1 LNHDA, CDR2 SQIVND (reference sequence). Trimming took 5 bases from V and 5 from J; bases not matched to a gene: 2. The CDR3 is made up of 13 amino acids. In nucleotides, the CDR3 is TGTGCCAGTAGTCCGGGACAGGGGGACGAGCAGTACTTC. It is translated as CASSPGQGDEQYF.

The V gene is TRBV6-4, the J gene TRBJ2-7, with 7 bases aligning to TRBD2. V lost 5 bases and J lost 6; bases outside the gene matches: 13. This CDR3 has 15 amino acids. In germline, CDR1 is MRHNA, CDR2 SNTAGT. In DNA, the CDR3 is TGTGCCAGCAGTCCAACTAGCGAGGCCTTCTCCGAGCAGTACTTC. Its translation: CASSPTSEAFSEQYF.